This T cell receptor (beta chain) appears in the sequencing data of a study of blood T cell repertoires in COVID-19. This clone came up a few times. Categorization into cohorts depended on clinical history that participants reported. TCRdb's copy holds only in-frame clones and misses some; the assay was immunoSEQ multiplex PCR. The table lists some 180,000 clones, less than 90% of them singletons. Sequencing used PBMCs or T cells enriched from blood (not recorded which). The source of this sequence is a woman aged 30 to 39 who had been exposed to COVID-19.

CDR3 nucleotides: TGCGCCAGCAGCTTCGGGCTAGCGGCAGATACGCAGTATTTT. Translated: CASSFGLAADTQYF. The gene calls are TRBV5-1 and TRBJ2-3, with 7 bases lining up with TRBD2. Losses at the gene ends were 2 bases for V and 4 bases for J; bases not matched to a gene: 4. Germline V gene lookup returns CDR1 SGHRS and CDR2 YFSETQ. The CDR3 covers 14 residues.